The 10 T cell receptor beta chains below all came from one sample that was sequenced in a study of blood T cell repertoires in COVID-19. Libraries were prepared by immunoSEQ multiplex PCR; TCRdb keeps only in-frame clonotypes and omits some of them. Of tens of thousands of clones in the sample, roughly four fifths were seen once. The material sequenced was peripheral blood. These receptors all stem from a human donor in a cohort sampled during active COVID-19.

V gene TRBV25-1 combines with J gene TRBJ1-1; 11 positions match TRBD1. This CDR3 is built from 16 residues. Germline loops: CDR1 MGHDK, CDR2 SYGVNS. J gave up 5 bases and V 8 bases, and 13 bases lay outside the gene matches. In nucleotides, the CDR3 is TGTGCCAGCGGGGCGGACAGGGGGCTCGGGGATACTGAAGCTTTCTTT. This codes for CASGADRGLGDTEAFF.

V is TRBV5-6 and J is TRBJ1-1, with unresolved D. The CDR3 is 14 amino acids. V lost 2 bases and J lost 5, with 13 bases in between. CDR1 and CDR2 from the germline V gene are SGHDT and YYEEEE. CDR3 sequence (DNA): TGTGCCAGCAGCTTTAGGGCCGCGGGGACTGAAGCTTTCTTT. Translation gives CASSFRAAGTEAFF.

The chain uses TRBV7-2 and TRBJ1-2, with 7 bases that match TRBD1. In germline, CDR1 is SGHTA, CDR2 FQGNSA. The CDR3 is 15 amino acids. The trim removed 1 base at V and 5 bases at J, leaving 7 bases unmatched. The CDR3, as DNA: TGTGCCAGCAGCTTAGTCGTCGCAGGGGGGTATGGCTACACCTTC. Residues: CASSLVVAGGYGYTF.

The chain employs TRBV6-1 and TRBJ1-6; 7 bases are a match to TRBD1. This CDR3 is built from 16 residues. V lost 2 bases and J lost 8; bases outside the gene matches: 9. From germline, CDR1 is MNHNS and CDR2 SASEGT. The CDR3 DNA follows: TGTGCCAGCAGTGAAAGTATAAGGGGGCTGTATTCACCCCTCCACTTT. Translated: CASSESIRGLYSPLHF.

In this sample, this clone turned up many times. The V call is TRBV3-1 (or the pseudogene TRBV3-2), the J call TRBJ2-7; a weak D match, TRBD2 (5 bases). CDR3 length equals 12 residues. Trimming removed 3 bases at V and 7 bases at J, with 10 bases between. The germline V gene has CDR1 LGHDT and CDR2 YNNKEL (reference sequence). The CDR3 region is CASSHRSGEQYF. DNA for the CDR3: TGTGCCAGCAGCCATCGATCGGGGGAGCAGTACTTC.

This clone was recorded once. CDR3 nucleotides: TGTGCCAGCAGCGCCACTTCGAATTCACCCCTCCACTTT. Translation gives CASSATSNSPLHF. J is TRBJ1-6 and V is TRBV7-9; D gene uncertain. The CDR3 covers 13 residues. V was shortened by 5 bases and J by 7 bases, with 9 bases between the two germline ends. CDR1 and CDR2 from the germline V gene are SEHNR and FQNEAQ (reference sequence).

This rearrangement joins TRBV19 to TRBJ1-2, with D uncertain. Between the trimmed V and J ends, which lost 5 bases and 5 bases, there was a span of 9 bases. The CDR3 consists of 12 residues. Germline V gene sequence: CDR1 LNHDA, CDR2 SQIVND (reference sequence). DNA for the CDR3: TGTGCCAGTAGTCCCCCGGGATATGGCTACACCTTC. It translates to CASSPPGYGYTF.

V is TRBV5-1 and J is TRBJ2-3; 8 bases agree with TRBD1. Germline loops: CDR1 SGHRS, CDR2 YFSETQ. The CDR3 totals 15 residues. V lost 4 bases, J lost 6 bases, and 10 bases stayed unmatched. The CDR3 loop reads CASSTTGDGFDTQYF. The CDR3 DNA reads TGCGCCAGCAGCACGACAGGGGATGGATTCGATACGCAGTATTTT.

The CDR3: CASSLYAGTSRHEQYF. The CDR3 bases are TGTGCCAGCAGCTTATATGCCGGGACTAGCCGGCACGAGCAGTACTTC. This chain links TRBV13 with TRBJ2-7; 9 bases fit TRBD2. J gave up 5 bases and V 2 bases, and 10 bases lay outside the gene matches. There are 16 residues in the CDR3. Looked up from germline, CDR1 is PRHDT and CDR2 is FYEKMQ (reference sequence). The full variable domain, with the rest looked up from reference TRBV13 and TRBJ2-7, is AAGVIQSPRHLIKEKRETATLKCYPIPRHDTVYWYQQGPGQDPQFLISFYEKMQSDKGSIPDRFSAQQFSDYHSELNMSSLELGDSALYFCASSLYAGTSRHEQYFGPGTRLTVT.

This clone was found once. The V call is TRBV6-5, the J call TRBJ2-7, with D perhaps matching TRBD1 (6 bases). Germline V CDR1 and CDR2: MNHEY, SVGAGI. Trimming removed 0 bases at V and 1 base at J, with 10 bases between. The CDR3 is 15 amino acids. In DNA, the CDR3 is TGTGCCAGCAGTTACTCGGTCAGGGGATCCTACGAGCAGTACTTC. Protein: CASSYSVRGSYEQYF.